The source of this TCR beta chain is a study of blood T cells in healthy people across ages (dated by TCRdb to the mid-2010s). The study in broad terms: Template switching captured roughly one uniquely barcoded TCR beta cDNA molecule per two T cells in model experiments. To track age-related changes in TCR beta repertoire diversity, the study relied on deep sequencing normalized with unique cDNA molecular identifiers. Four age groups were formed from the donors: young (average approximately 15 years), middle-aged (roughly 38), aged (approximately 60) and long-lived (less than 85). Donors of different ages were randomly distributed across sequencing lanes to avoid experimental bias. For two donors (one aged 18 to 30 and one aged 80 or older), the study analyzed two additional independent replicas of 1 million unique cDNA reads from the same blood draw.

Findings and caveats that apply to the study as a whole: Since profiling was done on bulk unsorted PBMCs, naive and antigen-experienced compartments could not be conclusively compared. The long-lived group showed more naive CD4+ T cells, fewer expanded clones and increased TCR diversity than the aged group, suggesting age selection. Estimates of total diversity based on one million sequenced T cells were considered lower bounds and underestimates. Observed TCR beta diversity per million T cells fell roughly linearly with age, and a significant reduction was already apparent by age around 40. Observed TCR beta diversity correlated strongly with the percentage of naive T cells measured by flow cytometry. Because the CMV infection status of the donors was unknown, age-related changes in expanded clonotypes may potentially have been confounded.

The library was made by 5' RACE. The reads were generated on an Illumina HiSeq 2500. A second about 7 to 12 cycle PCR used a sample-barcoded 5' primer and a J-beta primer mix. A template-switch 5' adaptor carrying 12 random nucleotides introduced a unique molecular identifier onto each TCR beta cDNA molecule. Each sample yielded at least 2.5 million CDR3-containing paired-end reads. The Mint cDNA synthesis kit, primed by a TRBC-specific oligonucleotide, was used to synthesize first-strand cDNA from all RNA. Following uracil-DNA glycosylase treatment, a first 18-cycle PCR with universal primers M1SS and BC2_uni_R was performed on all cDNA. In the source study's methods: For normalization, 1 million high-quality reads were randomly selected from each sample, with every read carrying a distinct molecular identifier. Instead of being binned into consensus sequences, reads that shared molecular identifiers were thrown out. MiTCR, set to a Q25 quality threshold and the strictest error-elimination algorithm, was used for CDR3 identification, clonotype clustering and error correction. A nonparametric unseen species model with Euler transformation was used to estimate a lower bound on total TCR beta diversity. TCRdb reanalyzed the raw reads on its own, using fastp at Q25 for trimming and MiXCR for clone calling, and kept in-frame beta chains. Identical CDR3 proteins give one entry, which carries the most common genes and DNA. The V and J calls shown here were made by TCRdb, not taken from the authors' results. The table for this sample lists about 1.7 million distinct CDR3 sequences; approximately 28% of them were counted only once. The ten largest clones capture less than 9.5% of the sample.

This clonotype was detected only a few times. The antigen it recognizes is unknown. Base qualities were left out, and no much larger clone turns up one base away. Trimming removed 7 bases from V and 3 bases from J; the gene matches leave 8 bases unexplained. The CDR3 numbers 14 residues from cysteine through phenylalanine. CDR3 DNA only is kept here, 42 bases in frame from base 1. The CDR1 and CDR2 encoded by the germline V gene are SGHRS and YFSETQ. The donors were roughly 38 Caucasian individuals from Russia, aged 6 to 90 years, who were systemically healthy. Each donor gave around 9 milliliters of peripheral blood, collected into EDTA-treated Vacutainer tubes. PBMCs were isolated by Ficoll-Paque density-gradient centrifugation, with at least 6.5 million obtained per sample. Trizol reagent was used to extract total RNA from PBMCs, with at least 6 micrograms per sample. For every donor, flow cytometry on a PBMC aliquot measured the percentage of naive CD45RAhigh/CD27high T cells.

Sequencing was performed on blood. The sequence links TRBV5-1 to TRBJ2-3; 7 central bases correspond to TRBD1. This receptor was taken from a woman aged 30 to 39 in good health. The DNA sequence is given as TGCGCCAGCGCCACTGTACAGGGGACAGATACGCAGTATTTT. The encoded protein is CASATVQGTDTQYF.